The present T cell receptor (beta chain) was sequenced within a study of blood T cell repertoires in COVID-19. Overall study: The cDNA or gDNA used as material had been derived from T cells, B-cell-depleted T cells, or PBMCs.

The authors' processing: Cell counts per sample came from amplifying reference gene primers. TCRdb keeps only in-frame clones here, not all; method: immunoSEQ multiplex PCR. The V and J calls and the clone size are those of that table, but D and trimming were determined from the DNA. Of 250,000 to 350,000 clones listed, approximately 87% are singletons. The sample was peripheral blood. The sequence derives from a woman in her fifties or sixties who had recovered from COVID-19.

This chain's CDR3 is CASTPGQYNSPLHF. For the CDR3, the DNA is TGTGCCAGCACCCCAGGACAGTATAATTCACCCCTCCACTTT. The V call is TRBV5-4, the J call TRBJ1-6, with D possibly being TRBD1 (6 bases). The CDR3 is made up of 14 amino acids. Germline assignment: CDR1 SGHNT and CDR2 YYREEE (reference sequence). Deletions cut 6 bases from V and 4 bases from J, with 11 bases between. Full variable domain (remainder filled in from reference TRBV5-4 and TRBJ1-6): ETGVTQSPTHLIKTRGQQVTLRCSSQSGHNTVSWYQQALGQGPQFIFQYYREEENGRGNFPPRFSGLQFPNYSSELNVNALELDDSALYLCASTPGQYNSPLHFGNGTRLTVT.